This TCR beta chain was captured in a study of T cell responses to AZD1222 COVID-19 vaccine (dated by TCRdb to about 2021). Background on the whole study: A total of 230 to 250 trial participants underwent TCR sequencing, of whom roughly 210 had received two doses of AZD1222 and roughly 26 had received two doses of the MenACWY control vaccine. Trial participants were enrolled into age subgroups of 18-55, 56-69 and 70-plus years, which contained about 150, 27 and 61 TCR-sequenced participants, respectively. Here is what the overall study found, with its caveats: Only a handful of AZD1222 recipients were SARS-CoV-2 seropositive at baseline, limiting conclusions about previously exposed vaccinees. Because no day 14 peak-response samples were available, repertoires were characterized only after the peak T cell response. Spike-specific TCR breadth and depth rose significantly after two AZD1222 doses compared with day 0 and with MenACWY recipients. The 56-69-year group was small, and its depth increase did not reach significance, likely because of low power. Reportedly, close to half of the unique spike-specific TCRs recognized epitopes lying outside the regions that are mutated in the B.1.351 and B.1.1.7 variants. Most participants were white British and females outnumbered males, and the authors suggested that clonal diversity may have been underestimated. CD4 TCRs associated with the vaccine covered the entire spike protein, and the dominant responses were in regions 160-218 and 743-854.

The time point label, as the study defines it: about 28 days (+/-7) after the second vaccine dose. Because spike-specific TCR depth and breadth did not differ between the two schedules, AZD1222 recipients who got a second dose at roughly 4 weeks were pooled with those who got a second dose at roughly 12 weeks. Vaccinee samples came from UK trials COV001 and COV002, including a single-blind randomized controlled phase 2/3 trial of AZD1222 (ChAdOx1 nCoV-19) in healthy adults. For TCRbeta chain sequencing, PBMC samples from trial participants were taken at day 0 and at day 28 after the second dose. V ends up 5 bases short and J 4 bases short, with an unmatched junction base count of 13. The CDR3, from cysteine to phenylalanine, totals 17 residues. Only the CDR3 DNA stays, 51 bases, in frame from base 1. In the germline V gene (reference sequence), CDR1 corresponds to MNHEY and CDR2 to SMNVEV. Comment on this clone: Its antigen is still unknown. Base qualities are missing; no much larger clone stands one base away.

The CDR3 regions of human TCRbeta chains were analyzed by immunosequencing. As for the original processing: TCRs in the repertoires were matched against a reference library of SARS-CoV-2-specific TCRs that had been generated with the MIRA antigen-specificity platform. Breadth meant the fraction of unique TCRs that were SARS-CoV-2-associated, whereas depth meant the fraction of total T cells that were SARS-CoV-2-associated. Each spike-specific TCR was assigned to its reactive spike region and to a CD4 or CD8 class using the MIRA data. Log10-transformed breadth and depth values were compared by one-way ANOVA with Sidak's multiple comparisons tests. Here the immuneACCESS table is served through TCRdb, limited to in-frame sequences with V and J called. Missing clones are a known gap in these copies; in checked studies unresolved V genes cover under half, and the rest lacks a known reason. That table supplies the V and J calls and clone size; D and trimming were determined from the DNA. Here the sample has 70,000 to 95,000 clones; 88% occur a single time. Of the sample, about 7.1% falls within the top ten clones.

The sequence derives from an adult who received the AZD1222 COVID-19 vaccine. The sample consisted of peripheral blood, taken 28 days after the second AZD1222 dose. Here the chain combines TRBV27 and TRBJ2-3, with 9 central nucleotides matching TRBD2. The CDR3 has the sequence CASSPTLAGVGADTQYF. Here is the DNA: TGTGCCAGCAGTCCAACTTTAGCGGGAGTAGGGGCAGATACGCAGTATTTT.